A single TCR beta chain is shown here with its context. The data originate from a study of blood T cell repertoires in COVID-19. The V gene lost 9 bases and the J gene lost 8 bases, with 15 bases spanning the gap. In germline, CDR1 is KGHDR, CDR2 SFDVKD. The CDR3 totals 13 residues. Profiled with immunoSEQ multiplex PCR; TCRdb holds only in-frame clones, not every one. The profile covers approximately 210,000 clones, with about nine tenths appearing a single time and 4% to 5.5% taken by the ten largest. The rearrangement joins TRBV24-1 to TRBJ1-4, with D possibly being TRBD1 (5 bases). The TCR originated in a woman in her 40s with acute or convalescent COVID-19. Sequenced material: peripheral blood. The CDR3 region has the DNA TGTGCCACCGTTCCGGGGGGTAGGGAAAAACTGTTTTTT. Its protein product is CATVPGGREKLFF.